These T cell receptor beta chains were read from a single sample in a study of early T cells in non-severe SARS-CoV-2 infection. Each CDR3 protein is one row after TCRdb ran MiXCR on the 5' RACE reads. This table has approximately 29,000 distinct CDR3 sequences, roughly 7% appearing once. Sequencing was performed on whole blood. Receptors originate from an adult who was a healthcare worker with PCR-confirmed SARS-CoV-2 infection or an uninfected control (not recorded which). CDR3s include the opening cysteine and the closing phenylalanine or tryptophan. A D gene is named only where the DNA matches it firmly. Size is omitted from some rows. Given values are once, few, many or a class for expanded clones.

D: NA; J: TRBJ2-7; V: TRBV20-1; size: many; CDR3: CSAGGVLDYEQYF; DNA: TGCAGTGCTGGTGGGGTACTAGACTACGAGCAGTACTTC
D: TRBD1; J: TRBJ2-1; V: TRBV5-5; size: many; CDR3: CASSKDRISLEFSYNEQFF; DNA: TGTGCCAGCAGCAAGGACAGGATCTCTCTTGAATTCTCCTACAATGAGCAGTTCTTC
D: NA; J: TRBJ2-1; V: TRBV29-1; size: many; CDR3: CSVGQSSYNEQFF; DNA: TGCAGCGTTGGACAGAGCTCCTACAATGAGCAGTTCTTC
D: TRBD1; J: TRBJ2-1; V: TRBV6-2/TRBV6-3; size: NA; CDR3: CASSSRDRGLNEQFF; DNA: TGTGCCAGCAGTTCCCGGGACAGGGGGCTTAATGAGCAGTTCTTC
D: NA; J: TRBJ1-3; V: TRBV12-3/TRBV12-4; size: many; CDR3: CASSLIGVTGNTIYF; DNA: TGTGCCAGCAGTTTAATAGGGGTTACTGGAAACACCATATATTTT
D: NA; J: TRBJ1-2; V: TRBV20-1; size: many; CDR3: CSARHPGSYGYTF; DNA: TGCAGTGCCCGCCACCCCGGCTCATATGGCTACACCTTC
D: NA; J: TRBJ2-3; V: TRBV29-1; size: few; CDR3: CSVGGTDTQYF; DNA: TGCAGCGTGGGGGGAACAGATACGCAGTATTTT
D: TRBD2; J: TRBJ2-2; V: TRBV6-5; size: NA; CDR3: CASSYVGLAAGELFF; DNA: TGTGCCAGCAGTTACGTCGGACTAGCGGCCGGGGAGCTGTTTTTT
D: NA; J: TRBJ1-1; V: TRBV7-6; size: many; CDR3: CASSLEGETEAFF; DNA: TGTGCCAGCAGCTTAGAAGGCGAAACTGAAGCTTTCTTT
D: NA; J: TRBJ2-7; V: TRBV6-7; size: NA; CDR3: CASRWTATYEQYF; DNA: TGTGCCAGCAGGTGGACAGCTACCTACGAGCAGTACTTC
D: NA; J: TRBJ2-1; V: TRBV14; size: few; CDR3: CASSQDWTNEQFF; DNA: TGTGCCAGCAGCCAAGATTGGACTAATGAGCAGTTCTTC
D: TRBD2; J: TRBJ2-1; V: TRBV29-1; size: NA; CDR3: CSVPKGGRGHYNEQFF; DNA: TGCAGCGTCCCCAAAGGCGGGAGGGGGCACTACAATGAGCAGTTCTTC
D: NA; J: TRBJ1-1; V: TRBV7-9; size: many; CDR3: CASSFRQGTEAFF; DNA: TGTGCCAGCAGCTTCAGGCAGGGGACTGAAGCTTTCTTT
D: NA; J: TRBJ1-1; V: TRBV5-8; size: NA; CDR3: CASSRRSRGTEAFF; DNA: TGTGCCAGCAGCCGCCGAAGTAGGGGCACTGAAGCTTTCTTT
D: NA; J: TRBJ2-5; V: TRBV6-6; size: many; CDR3: CASSYPEGGETQYF; DNA: TGTGCCAGCAGTTACCCCGAGGGGGGGGAGACCCAGTACTTC
D: NA; J: TRBJ2-3; V: TRBV2; size: many; CDR3: CASRNRRDSTDTQYF; DNA: TGTGCCAGCAGAAATCGTCGGGACAGCACAGATACGCAGTATTTT
D: NA; J: TRBJ1-1; V: TRBV6-5; size: many; CDR3: CASSYSGQLNTEAFF; DNA: TGTGCCAGCAGTTACTCAGGCCAGTTGAACACTGAAGCTTTCTTT
D: NA; J: TRBJ2-7; V: TRBV28; size: many; CDR3: CASSLIPAYEQYF; DNA: TGTGCCAGCAGTTTGATCCCGGCCTACGAGCAGTACTTC
D: NA; J: TRBJ2-1; V: TRBV7-8; size: many; CDR3: CASSPWARAYNEQFF; DNA: TGTGCCAGCAGTCCCTGGGCAAGGGCGTACAATGAGCAGTTCTTC
D: TRBD2; J: TRBJ2-7; V: TRBV6-2/TRBV6-3; size: NA; CDR3: CASSYSIPSEGAGTYEQYF; DNA: TGTGCCAGCAGTTACTCGATCCCCTCTGAGGGAGCGGGAACCTACGAGCAGTACTTC
D: TRBD2; J: TRBJ2-3; V: TRBV7-9; size: many; CDR3: CASSFPSGSGTDTQYF; DNA: TGTGCCAGCAGCTTTCCTAGCGGGAGCGGCACAGATACGCAGTATTTT
D: TRBD2; J: TRBJ2-5; V: TRBV11-2; size: many; CDR3: CASSFGLAGGSQETQYF; DNA: TGTGCCAGCAGCTTCGGACTAGCGGGAGGGTCCCAAGAGACCCAGTACTTC
D: NA; J: TRBJ2-1; V: TRBV5-1; size: many; CDR3: CASTGSGPTYYNEQFF; DNA: TGCGCCAGCACAGGTAGCGGACCAACATACTACAATGAGCAGTTCTTC
D: NA; J: TRBJ2-6; V: TRBV7-9; size: many; CDR3: CASSLADSGANVLTF; DNA: TGTGCCAGCAGCTTAGCGGACTCTGGGGCCAACGTCCTGACTTTC
D: NA; J: TRBJ2-7; V: TRBV9; size: NA; CDR3: CASSVEGGSYEQYF; DNA: TGTGCCAGCAGCGTAGAGGGCGGATCCTACGAGCAGTACTTC
D: NA; J: TRBJ2-7; V: TRBV27; size: few; CDR3: CASSLGGDGYYEQYF; DNA: TGTGCCAGCAGTTTAGGAGGGGACGGATACTACGAGCAGTACTTC
D: TRBD1; J: TRBJ1-1; V: TRBV18; size: many; CDR3: CASSPLPGGNTEAFF; DNA: TGTGCCAGCTCACCACTCCCAGGGGGGAACACTGAAGCTTTCTTT
D: TRBD2; J: TRBJ2-4; V: TRBV20-1; size: many; CDR3: CSARDLPGSGDGKNIQYF; DNA: TGCAGTGCTAGAGATCTCCCGGGGAGCGGGGACGGCAAAAACATTCAGTACTTC
D: NA; J: TRBJ1-6; V: TRBV28; size: many; CDR3: CASSFPARAGNSPLHF; DNA: TGTGCCAGCAGTTTTCCAGCAAGGGCGGGAAATTCACCCCTCCACTTT
D: TRBD2; J: TRBJ2-3; V: TRBV7-6; size: many; CDR3: CASSKLAESTDTQYF; DNA: TGTGCCAGCAGCAAACTAGCGGAAAGCACAGATACGCAGTATTTT
D: NA; J: TRBJ2-7; V: TRBV7-9; size: many; CDR3: CASLAVPTHEQYF; DNA: TGTGCCAGCCTCGCGGTCCCAACCCACGAGCAGTACTTC
D: NA; J: TRBJ1-1; V: TRBV12-3/TRBV12-4; size: medium-sized; CDR3: CASSFGTEAFF; DNA: TGTGCCAGCAGTTTTGGGACGGAAGCTTTCTTT
D: TRBD2; J: TRBJ2-1; V: TRBV20-1; size: many; CDR3: CSAGTSGLSYNEQFF; DNA: TGCAGTGCCGGGACTAGCGGCCTTTCCTACAATGAGCAGTTCTTC